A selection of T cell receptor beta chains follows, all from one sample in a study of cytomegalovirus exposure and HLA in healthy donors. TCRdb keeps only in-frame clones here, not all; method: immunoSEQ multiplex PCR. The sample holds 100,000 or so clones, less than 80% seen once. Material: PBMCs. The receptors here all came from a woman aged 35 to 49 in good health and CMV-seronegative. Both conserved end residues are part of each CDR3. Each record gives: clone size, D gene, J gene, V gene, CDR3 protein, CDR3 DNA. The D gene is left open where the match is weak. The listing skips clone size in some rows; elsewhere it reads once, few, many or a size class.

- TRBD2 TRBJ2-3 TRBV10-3 CAISESNLAGGDTQYF TGTGCCATCAGTGAGTCGAATCTAGCGGGGGGAGATACGCAGTATTTT
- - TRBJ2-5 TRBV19 CASSIRGRNFQETQYF TGTGCCAGTAGTATTAGGGGCAGGAACTTCCAAGAGACCCAGTACTTC
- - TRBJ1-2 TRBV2 CASRSQPGSNYGYTF TGTGCCAGCAGAAGTCAGCCAGGGTCTAACTATGGCTACACCTTC
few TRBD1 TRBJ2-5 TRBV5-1 CASSPGTGEQETQYF TGCGCCAGCAGCCCGGGGACAGGGGAGCAAGAGACCCAGTACTTC
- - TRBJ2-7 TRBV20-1 CSARRAEEQYF TGCAGTGCTAGAAGAGCGGAAGAGCAGTACTTC
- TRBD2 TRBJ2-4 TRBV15 CATSARTSGRGVAKNIQYF TGTGCCACCAGCGCACGGACTAGCGGGAGAGGGGTGGCCAAAAACATTCAGTACTTC
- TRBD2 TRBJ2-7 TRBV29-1 CSVAATSDSYEQYF TGCAGCGTGGCCGCGACTAGCGACTCCTACGAGCAGTACTTC
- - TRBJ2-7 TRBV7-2 CASSLVGSEQYF TGTGCCAGCAGCTTGGTCGGTAGCGAGCAGTACTTC
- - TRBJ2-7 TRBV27 CASSFGNQGFYEQYF TGTGCCAGCAGTTTCGGTAACCAGGGGTTCTACGAGCAGTACTTC
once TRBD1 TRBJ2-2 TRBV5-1 CASSRTGGTGELFF TGCGCCAGCAGCCGAACAGGGGGCACCGGGGAGCTGTTTTTT
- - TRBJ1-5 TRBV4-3 CASSQDKEYNQPQHF TGCGCCAGCAGCCAAGATAAGGAGTATAATCAGCCCCAGCATTTT
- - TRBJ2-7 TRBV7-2 CASSLSGYEQYF TGTGCCAGCAGCTTATCGGGCTACGAGCAGTACTTC
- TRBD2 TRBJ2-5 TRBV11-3 CASSLGGGGQETQYF TGTGCCAGCAGCTTAGGCGGGGGGGGGCAAGAGACCCAGTACTTC
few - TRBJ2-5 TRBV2 CASSDGTFQETQYF TGTGCCAGCAGTGACGGGACTTTCCAAGAGACCCAGTACTTC
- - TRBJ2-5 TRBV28 CASSLHGRETQYF TGTGCCAGCAGTTTGCACGGGAGAGAGACCCAGTACTTC
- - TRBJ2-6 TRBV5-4 CASSGVLSGANVLTF TGTGCCAGCAGCGGAGTCCTCTCTGGGGCCAACGTCCTGACTTTC
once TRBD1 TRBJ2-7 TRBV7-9 CSSSPPGWDRRTYEQYF TGTTCCAGCAGCCCGCCTGGCTGGGACAGGAGAACCTACGAGCAGTACTTC
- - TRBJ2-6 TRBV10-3 CAISAETNVLTF TGTGCCATCAGTGCTGAGACCAACGTCCTGACTTTC
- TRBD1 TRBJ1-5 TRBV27 CASSLSRDRGRQPQHF TGTGCCAGCAGTTTATCGCGGGACAGGGGACGTCAGCCCCAGCATTTT
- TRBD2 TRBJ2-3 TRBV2 CASRDISGMGGTDTQYF TGTGCCAGCAGAGATATTAGCGGGATGGGTGGAACAGATACGCAGTATTTT
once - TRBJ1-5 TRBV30 CAFQVDSNQPQHF TGTGCCTTTCAGGTGGATAGCAATCAGCCCCAGCATTTT
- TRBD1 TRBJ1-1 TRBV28 CASSLWDRKETEAFF TGTGCCAGCAGTTTGTGGGACAGGAAGGAGACTGAAGCTTTCTTT
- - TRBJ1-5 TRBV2 CASRPDNYHQPQHF TGTGCCAGCAGGCCTGACAATTATCATCAGCCCCAGCATTTT
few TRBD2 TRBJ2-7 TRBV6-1 CASSAGLAGVKYF TGTGCCAGCAGTGCGGGACTAGCGGGAGTAAAGTACTTC
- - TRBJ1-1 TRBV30 CAWTIMNTEAFF TGTGCCTGGACCATCATGAACACTGAAGCTTTCTTT
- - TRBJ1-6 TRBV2 CASSEERLSNNSPLHF TGTGCCAGCAGTGAAGAGAGATTATCCAATAATTCACCCCTCCACTTT
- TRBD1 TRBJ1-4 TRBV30 CAWSYRTGGAPVVNEKLFF TGTGCCTGGAGTTACCGGACAGGGGGCGCGCCGGTGGTTAATGAAAAACTGTTTTTT
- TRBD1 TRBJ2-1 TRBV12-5 CASGNPPGTVNNEQFF TGTGCTAGTGGTAACCCTCCCGGGACAGTTAACAATGAGCAGTTCTTC
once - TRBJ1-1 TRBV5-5 CASSFGGGFENTEAFF TGTGCCAGCAGCTTTGGGGGGGGTTTTGAGAACACTGAAGCTTTCTTT
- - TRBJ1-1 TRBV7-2 CASSSWEGEAFF TGTGCCAGCAGTTCTTGGGAGGGTGAAGCTTTCTTT
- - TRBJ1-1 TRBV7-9 CASSLGEGEAFF TGTGCCAGCAGCTTGGGGGAGGGTGAAGCTTTCTTT